One and the same sample provided the 26 T cell receptor beta chains below, sequenced in a study of cytomegalovirus exposure and HLA in healthy donors. In the PCR, 60 Vbeta and 13 Jbeta primers were used. TCRdb's copy holds only in-frame clones and misses some; the assay was immunoSEQ multiplex PCR. The sample carries roughly 190,000 clones, 65% to 85% recorded once. Sample: PBMCs. The receptors originated from a woman aged 18-29 years in good health and CMV-seronegative.

The DNA for the CDR3 is TGTGCCAGCAGCGTACGACAGGGCGGATCTGGAAACACCATATATTTT. Encoded protein: CASSVRQGGSGNTIYF. The chain combines TRBV7-8 with TRBJ1-3; 7 bases fit TRBD1. Germline V gene lookup returns CDR1 SGHVS and CDR2 FQNEAQ. J gave up 1 base and V 5 bases, and 8 bases lay outside the gene matches. This CDR3 comprises 16 residues.

This chain links TRBV28 with TRBJ2-3; D is perhaps TRBD2 (6 bases). Germline V gene data show CDR1 as MDHEN and CDR2 as SYDVKM. V shed 4 bases and J shed 6 bases, with 23 bases lying between them. The CDR3 is 17 residues long. The CDR3 region is CASSSGTGGSWADTQYF. In DNA, the CDR3 is TGTGCCAGCAGTTCAGGGACTGGAGGATCCTGGGCGGATACGCAGTATTTT.

The CDR3 DNA is TGCGCCAGCAGGCTTGACACCGGACAGCGCCTAGACTCCTACGAGCAGTACTTC. As protein: CASRLDTGQRLDSYEQYF. The V and J genes are TRBV4-1 and TRBJ2-7; perhaps TRBD1 as D (6 bases). Germline values: CDR1 MGHRA, CDR2 YSYEKL. The CDR3 contains 18 residues. Deletions cut 6 bases from V and 0 bases from J, with 24 bases between.

Of note for this clone: Other DNA sequences in the sample encode the same CDR3. This chain links TRBV28 with TRBJ1-2, with D possibly TRBD1 on 5 matching bases. From germline, CDR1 is MDHEN and CDR2 SYDVKM. The CDR3 consists of 13 residues. V gave up 3 bases and J gave up 2 bases, with 7 bases separating them. For the CDR3, the DNA is TGTGCCAGCAGTTTTGGGGGGAACTATGGCTACACCTTC. Protein product: CASSFGGNYGYTF.

This clone was detected only a few times. The chain employs TRBV10-3 and TRBJ1-5; weak D call: TRBD1 (5 bases). CDR3 length equals 15 residues. CDR1 and CDR2 (germline): ENHRY, SYGVKD. Deletions cut 4 bases from V and 2 bases from J, with 12 bases between. In DNA, the CDR3 is TGTGCCATCAGTGCCGACGTAGGGGGCAATCAGCCCCAGCATTTT. This encodes CAISADVGGNQPQHF.

V and J are TRBV18 and TRBJ2-6; TRBD1 might be the D (5 bases). Trimming took off 1 base at V and 1 base at J, with 5 bases between the two ends. The germline CDR1 and CDR2 sequences are KGHSH and LQKENI. The CDR3 spans 15 residues. DNA of the CDR3: TGTGCCAGCTCACCACAGGGGTCTGGGGCCAACGTCCTGACTTTC. Its translation: CASSPQGSGANVLTF.

The chain has TRBV2 and TRBJ1-2; no reliable D call. V was trimmed by 6 bases and J by 1 base, leaving 6 bases between them. Germline V gives CDR1 SNHLY, CDR2 FYNNEI. This CDR3 is 12 amino acids long. The CDR3 nucleotides read TGTGCCAGCAGGGCGGATAACTATGGCTACACCTTC. It translates to CASRADNYGYTF.

This clone was seen a few times. This sequence joins TRBV10-1 and TRBJ2-7, with TRBD1 matching over 8 bases. V shed 6 bases, J shed 2 bases, and the junction held 6 bases outside the gene matches. CDR3 length equals 14 residues. The germline V gene has CDR1 WNHNN and CDR2 SYGVQD (reference sequence). The CDR3 protein is CASSRDRGPYEQYF. The CDR3 DNA reads TGCGCCAGCAGCCGAGACAGGGGTCCCTACGAGCAGTACTTC.

This chain joins TRBV28 and TRBJ2-1, with D possibly being TRBD2 (6 bases). The V end lost 7 bases, the J end lost 2 bases, and 12 bases lay between the germline ends. This CDR3 spans 14 amino acids. Per germline, CDR1 MDHEN and CDR2 SYDVKM. The CDR3 loop reads CASTVAVAYNEQFF. The CDR3 coding sequence is TGTGCCAGCACAGTAGCGGTTGCCTACAATGAGCAGTTCTTC.

The gene calls are TRBV11-2 and TRBJ2-1; 9 bases are shared with TRBD2. This CDR3 contains 16 residues. The germline gives CDR1 SGHAT, CDR2 FQNNGV. The V segment lost 5 bases and the J segment 4 bases; nucleotides outside the gene matches: 9. CDR3 bases: TGTGCCAGCAGCCCCCCGGTGCTAGCGGGATACAATGAGCAGTTCTTC. Protein: CASSPPVLAGYNEQFF.

The V and J genes are TRBV5-4 and TRBJ2-3, with TRBD2 matching 7 bases. V trimming: 4 bases; J trimming: 3 bases; junction bases outside the gene matches: 5. Germline loops: CDR1 SGHNT, CDR2 YYREEE (reference sequence). The CDR3 is made up of 14 amino acids. Written as DNA, the CDR3 is TGTGCCAGCAGCGAGACTAGCAGTACAGATACGCAGTATTTT. Translated: CASSETSSTDTQYF.

The chain links TRBV4-2 to TRBJ2-3, with 9 bases aligning to TRBD2. Germline lookup yields CDR1 LGHNA and CDR2 YNFKEQ. The V and J ends lost 3 bases and 2 bases, in that order; junction bases with no gene match: 6. The CDR3 contains 16 residues. CDR3 in amino acids: CASSHRLAEVTDTQYF. The CDR3 DNA follows: TGTGCCAGCAGCCACCGACTAGCGGAGGTCACAGATACGCAGTATTTT.

This chain uses TRBV6-5 with TRBJ2-7, with D possibly TRBD1 on 5 matching bases. Germline loops: CDR1 MNHEY, CDR2 SVGAGI. The CDR3 spans 13 residues. V lost 0 bases and J 2 bases, leaving 5 bases between the germline ends. DNA for the CDR3: TGTGCCAGCAGTTACTCAGGGGCCTACGAGCAGTACTTC. Its protein product is CASSYSGAYEQYF.

CDR3 amino acids: CASASEGAHSGANVLTF. The CDR3 DNA reads TGCGCCAGCGCCTCGGAGGGGGCCCACTCTGGGGCCAACGTCCTGACTTTC. This chain connects TRBV4-3 to TRBJ2-6; weak D call: TRBD1 (7 bases). V was clipped by 8 bases and J by 0 bases, with 17 bases between them. The germline V gene has CDR1 LGHNA and CDR2 YSLEER. CDR3 length equals 17 residues.

J is TRBJ2-7 and V is TRBV5-3; D gene uncertain. TRBV5-3 qualifies as an ORF whose function is uncertain. The V end lost 1 base, the J end lost 0 bases, and 5 bases lay between the germline ends. The CDR3 has 13 residues. The CDR3 sequence is CARSLPSSYEQYF. Written as DNA, the CDR3 is TGTGCCAGAAGCTTGCCGAGCTCCTACGAGCAGTACTTC.

The V gene is TRBV5-1, the J gene TRBJ2-7, with 10 bases fitting TRBD1. Trimming cost V 4 bases and J 3 bases; bases outside gene matches: 4. Germline CDR1 and CDR2: SGHRS and YFSETQ. The CDR3 consists of 14 residues. CDR3 in DNA: TGCGCCAGCAGCGGGGGACAGGGGAGCTACGAGCAGTACTTC. Its protein is CASSGGQGSYEQYF.

The V and J genes are TRBV2 and TRBJ1-6; 9 bases map to TRBD1. Trimming took 3 bases from V and 9 from J; bases not matched to a gene: 12. CDR3 length: 17 residues. Germline-derived CDR1 and CDR2 are SNHLY and FYNNEI. CDR3 region: CASSEYRGLDRSSPLHF. In nucleotides, the CDR3 is TGTGCCAGCAGTGAGTACAGGGGGCTAGATCGTTCTTCACCCCTCCACTTT.

The V gene is TRBV7-8, the J gene TRBJ1-2; D might be TRBD1 (6 bases). Germline CDR1 reads SGHVS; CDR2 reads FQNEAQ. The CDR3 is 14 amino acids. Trimming took 5 bases from V and 2 from J, leaving 12 bases between them. In DNA form, the CDR3 reads TGTGCCAGCAGCCGAGGGGGGGCGAACTATGGCTACACCTTC. As protein: CASSRGGANYGYTF. The entire variable domain, with the rest obtained from reference TRBV7-8 and TRBJ1-2, is as follows: GAGVSQSPRYKVAKRGQDVALRCDPISGHVSLFWYQQALGQGPEFLTYFQNEAQLDKSGLPSDRFFAERPEGSVSTLKIQRTQQEDSAVYLCASSRGGANYGYTFGSGTRLTVV.

The chain combines TRBV28 with TRBJ1-5; 8 bases are shared with TRBD1. V trimming: 2 bases; J trimming: 1 base; junction bases outside the gene matches: 10. CDR1 is MDHEN, CDR2 SYDVKM, per germline. CDR3 length: 18 residues. In nucleotides, the CDR3 is TGTGCCAGCAGTTTAATGATTGGACGGACAGGGAGCAATCAGCCCCAGCATTTT. It is translated as CASSLMIGRTGSNQPQHF.

V gene TRBV2 combines with J gene TRBJ1-3; D is uncertain. V lost 3 bases to trimming and J lost 3 bases, with 9 bases between them. The CDR3 has 14 amino acids. Germline V CDR1 and CDR2: SNHLY, FYNNEI. The CDR3 bases are TGTGCCAGCAGTGAGGTTGGGCTTGGAAACACCATATATTTT. Encoded protein: CASSEVGLGNTIYF.

This sequence joins TRBV7-2 and TRBJ2-7, with D hard to call. This CDR3 is built from 13 residues. The germline V gene encodes CDR1 SGHTA and CDR2 FQGNSA. Trimming took off 1 base at V and 9 bases at J, with 13 bases between the two ends. CDR3 sequence: CASSLVPESAQYF. The CDR3 DNA reads TGTGCCAGCAGCTTAGTTCCGGAGAGTGCGCAGTACTTC.

This rearrangement joins TRBV4-1 to TRBJ2-1; TRBD1 agrees at 7 bases. The CDR3 totals 16 residues. V lost 1 base, J lost 7 bases, and 10 bases stayed unmatched. CDR1 is MGHRA and CDR2 is YSYEKL in the germline V gene. The CDR3 loop reads CASSQAIGGLENEQFF. The CDR3 nucleotides read TGCGCCAGCAGCCAAGCTATAGGGGGCTTGGAGAATGAGCAGTTCTTC.

The rearrangement joins TRBV5-1 to TRBJ2-3, with TRBD2 as a possible D gene (6 bases). Germline V gives CDR1 SGHRS, CDR2 YFSETQ. V was pared by 7 bases and J by 0 bases, with 15 bases between. The CDR3 runs to 15 residues. The CDR3 nucleotides are TGCGCCAGCGGGTTGTCGGGGGTGAGCACAGATACGCAGTATTTT. This codes for CASGLSGVSTDTQYF.

V usage is TRBV27 and J usage is TRBJ1-2, with a possible D match to TRBD1 (5 bases). The germline V and J ends were trimmed by 3 bases and 5 bases, with 16 bases remaining between them. Germline V gene sequence: CDR1 MNHEY, CDR2 SMNVEV (reference sequence). CDR3 length equals 15 residues. The CDR3 DNA is TGTGCCAGCAGTTTTGCCCCCCAGGGTAGTTATGGCTACACCTTC. Translated: CASSFAPQGSYGYTF.

The chain links TRBV9 to TRBJ2-1; a possible D gene is TRBD2 (6 bases). The CDR3 contains 17 residues. V lost 3 bases, J lost 4 bases, and 20 bases lay in between. Germline CDR1 is SGDLS and CDR2 is YYNGEE. The CDR3 is CASSGAGGADVYNEQFF. The CDR3 coding sequence is TGTGCCAGCAGCGGAGCCGGGGGAGCGGACGTTTACAATGAGCAGTTCTTC.

CDR3 coding DNA: TGTGCCAGCCGGTTCGGGGAGACCCAGTACTTC. It specifies CASRFGETQYF. The chain recombines TRBV7-2 with TRBJ2-5, with D unclear. Germline loops: CDR1 SGHTA, CDR2 FQGNSA. V was cut by 8 bases and J by 5 bases, with 9 bases left in between. The CDR3 has 11 amino acids.